This entry lists 30 T cell receptor beta chains sequenced from one sample in a study of glioma-infiltrating T cells. Using RNA template, CDR3s of TCR alpha and beta were amplified with iRepertoire arm-PCR. TCRdb re-derived calls from the multiplex PCR reads in MiXCR, one entry per CDR3 protein. The sample carries several thousand distinct CDR3 sequences, 30% to 35% recorded once. Input material: glioma tissue, nonneoplastic brain tissue, or PBMCs (not recorded which). The receptors originated from a human donor with low-grade glioma or glioblastoma, undergoing nonglioma brain surgery, or in good health (not recorded which).

The table lists this clonotype with a count of one. The V gene is TRBV28, the J gene TRBJ2-1; TRBD1 is a possible D gene (6 bases). The CDR3 is 17 amino acids. The ends were cut back, 2 bases at V and 3 bases at J, with 17 bases in the middle. The germline gives CDR1 MDHEN, CDR2 SYDVKM. DNA of the CDR3: TGTGCCAGCAGTTTAATCTGGGGGCCCCCTTTCTACAATGAGCAGTTCTTC. Its translation is CASSLIWGPPFYNEQFF.

This clonotype was found once. A read error may be the cause here, since a much bigger clone is one base away. The genes are TRBV5-1 and TRBJ1-2; D is perhaps TRBD1 (5 bases). The CDR3 loop spans 15 amino acids. Germline V gene sequence: CDR1 SGHRS, CDR2 YFSETQ. With 3 bases removed from V and 4 bases from J, the gap between germline ends came to 16 bases. DNA for the CDR3: TGCGCCAGCAGCTCGGATCCAGGGTACGGCTATGGCTACACCTTC. The encoded protein is CASSSDPGYGYGYTF.

This clonotype was counted at least ten times. This chain uses TRBV12-3 or TRBV12-4 with TRBJ1-2; no definite D call. The CDR3 extends over 12 amino acids. The ends were cut back, 4 bases at V and 5 bases at J, with 8 bases in the middle. The CDR3 bases are TGTGCCAGCAGTTCGATGAGTTATGGCTACACCTTC. The encoded protein is CASSSMSYGYTF.

On this clonotype: Just one base apart from a much larger clone, this may be a read error. CDR3 region: CASSLSMLAEAFF. The CDR3 DNA sequence: TGTGCCAGCAGCTTAAGTATGTTAGCTGAAGCTTTCTTT. The chain has TRBV11-1 and TRBJ1-1; no reliable D call. This CDR3 comprises 13 residues. Germline V gives CDR1 SGHAT, CDR2 FQDESV (reference sequence). V gave up 2 bases and J gave up 6 bases, with 10 bases separating them.

About this clonotype itself: Germline is not matched at one junction end, which may reflect a read error. This sequence joins TRBV27 and TRBJ2-1, with D possibly TRBD1 on 5 matching bases. This CDR3 spans 13 amino acids. Per germline, CDR1 MNHEY and CDR2 SMNVEV (reference sequence). The CDR3 coding sequence is TGTGCCGGCAGTTTTGGGCAGGGAAATGAGCAGTTCTTC. Its protein product is CAGSFGQGNEQFF.

This clonotype was picked up many times. This chain links TRBV7-7 with TRBJ1-3; possible D gene TRBD1, 6 bases. The germline gives CDR1 SSHAT, CDR2 FNYEAQ (reference sequence). With 5 bases removed from V and 2 bases from J, the gap between germline ends came to 10 bases. The CDR3 consists of 14 residues. The CDR3 DNA reads TGTGCCAGCAGCCCCCACAGGGCTGGAAACACCATATATTTT. Amino acid sequence: CASSPHRAGNTIYF.

The CDR3 nucleotides are TGCGCCAGCAGCTTGGGAGGGACAAACGAGCAGTACGTC. Its protein product is CASSLGGTNEQYV. The chain has TRBV5-1 and TRBJ2-7; D is possibly TRBD1 (6 bases). V gave up 0 bases and J gave up 5 bases, with 9 bases separating them. Germline loops: CDR1 SGHRS, CDR2 YFSETQ. CDR3 length: 13 residues.

The chain recombines TRBV20-1 with TRBJ2-1, with 8 bases matching TRBD1. The CDR3 has 14 residues. With 6 bases clipped from V and 3 bases from J, the junction kept 7 bases outside the gene matches. Germline loops: CDR1 DFQATT, CDR2 SNEGSKA (reference sequence). The CDR3 DNA is TGCAGTGCCGAAGACGGACAGGGCTACAATGAGCAGTTCTTC. Residues: CSAEDGQGYNEQFF.

In regard to this clonotype: A read error may explain this, as a much larger clone is one base away. The rearrangement uses TRBV10-3 and TRBJ2-3, with D perhaps given as TRBD1 or TRBD2 (5 bases each). CDR1 is ENHRY and CDR2 is SYGVKD in the germline V gene. V gave up 6 bases and J gave up 7 bases, with 23 bases separating them. This CDR3 spans 16 amino acids. Here the CDR3 DNA reads TGTGCCATCAGAGACGTACTCGGGGCGTTTGGCCATACGCAGTATTTT. It specifies CAIRDVLGAFGHTQYF.

By its share, this clonotype is medium-sized. The V and J genes are TRBV2 and TRBJ1-1; D is uncertain. Trimming pared 0 bases from V and 4 bases from J, leaving 18 bases between. The length of the CDR3 is 17 residues. Germline V gives CDR1 SNHLY, CDR2 FYNNEI. CDR3 in amino acids: CASSEATTGRFGTEAFF. DNA for the CDR3: TGTGCCAGCAGTGAAGCTACCACCGGCAGGTTTGGCACTGAAGCTTTCTTT.

In its sample, this clonotype ranks as medium-sized (0.01 to 0.1%). The J gene is TRBJ2-1, the V gene TRBV7-9; 10 bases map to TRBD1. The germline gives CDR1 SEHNR, CDR2 FQNEAQ (reference sequence). The CDR3 covers 16 residues. V was clipped by 4 bases and J by 5 bases; unmatched bases: 8. The CDR3 DNA is TGTGCCAGCAGCTCTTTGGACAGGGGGGTCGACAATGAGCAGTTCTTC. Amino acids: CASSSLDRGVDNEQFF.

The table lists this clonotype with many counts. V and J are TRBV7-9 and TRBJ2-7; D not resolved. Deletions cut 5 bases from V and 7 bases from J, with 9 bases between. The CDR3 totals 11 residues. The germline gives CDR1 SEHNR, CDR2 FQNEAQ (reference sequence). This chain's CDR3 is CASSGEGEQYF. In nucleotides, the CDR3 is TGTGCCAGCAGCGGGGAAGGAGAGCAGTACTTC.

The gene calls are TRBV29-1 and TRBJ2-7; 8 positions agree with TRBD1. V lost 3 bases and J lost 6; bases outside the gene matches: 7. Germline CDR1 SQVTM, CDR2 ANQGSEA. The CDR3 length is 13 residues. Here the CDR3 DNA reads TGCAGCGTTGACAGGACAGGGTCTGGCGAGCAGTACTTC. This encodes CSVDRTGSGEQYF.

By sample fraction, this clonotype is medium-sized (0.01 to 0.1%). The rearrangement links TRBV7-9 to TRBJ2-7; 9 bases are shared with TRBD2. The junction had 3 bases not matched to a gene; V was cut back by 5 bases and J by 4 bases. Per germline, CDR1 SEHNR and CDR2 FQNEAQ (reference sequence). The CDR3 has 13 amino acids. The CDR3 region has the DNA TGTGCCAGCAGCCTCAGCGGGGGGTACGAGCAGTACTTC. Protein sequence: CASSLSGGYEQYF.

This clonotype occurred many times. The genes are TRBV12-3 or TRBV12-4 and TRBJ2-5; D remains ambiguous. With 5 bases removed from V and 0 bases from J, the gap between germline ends came to 10 bases. The CDR3 extends over 14 amino acids. This CDR3 reads CASSLRADQETQYF. CDR3 in DNA: TGTGCCAGCAGTCTAAGGGCAGACCAAGAGACCCAGTACTTC.

By its share, this clonotype is medium-sized. The gene calls are TRBV28 and TRBJ2-7; TRBD1 agrees at 10 bases. The germline gives CDR1 MDHEN, CDR2 SYDVKM. CDR3 length equals 15 residues. V gave up 6 bases and J gave up 7 bases; unmatched junction bases: 12. DNA of the CDR3: TGTGCCAGCAGCCCACCGGCGACAGGGGGCCGGGAGCAGTACTTC. Translated, it gives CASSPPATGGREQYF. Complete variable domain (other parts from reference TRBV28 and TRBJ2-7): DVKVTQSSRYLVKRTGEKVFLECVQDMDHENMFWYRQDPGLGLRLIYFSYDVKMKEKGDIPEGYSVSREKKERFSLILESASTNQTSMYLCASSPPATGGREQYFGPGTRLTVT.

This clonotype has at least ten counts. This chain joins TRBV12-3 or TRBV12-4 and TRBJ1-5; the D is unclear. V lost 5 bases and J 0 bases, leaving 5 bases between the germline ends. The CDR3 is made up of 13 amino acids. The CDR3 region has the DNA TGTGCCAGCAGTGAAAATAGCAATCAGCCCCAGCATTTT. Translating gives CASSENSNQPQHF.

The chain combines TRBV5-1 with TRBJ2-7; maybe TRBD2 (6 bases). The CDR3 has 14 amino acids. V dropped 5 bases and J dropped 3 bases, with 15 bases sitting between them. Germline CDR1 and CDR2: SGHRS and YFSETQ. In DNA form, the CDR3 reads TGCGCCAGCAGGGACTACTCCAAAAACTACGAGCAGTACTTC. Its translation is CASRDYSKNYEQYF.

This clonotype was observed many times. V is TRBV12-5 and J is TRBJ1-1; D unresolved. Germline loops: CDR1 LGHNT, CDR2 FRNRAP. Trimming shortened V by 6 bases and J by 7 bases, and 18 bases separated the two germline ends. The CDR3 spans 14 residues. The chain's CDR3 is CASGLGPQRNEAFF. DNA of the CDR3: TGTGCTAGTGGCCTCGGGCCCCAAAGGAATGAAGCTTTCTTT.

A single count supports this clonotype. The J gene is TRBJ2-2, the V gene TRBV5-6, with D perhaps TRBD1 (5 bases). Trimming stripped 0 bases from V and 3 bases from J, with 12 bases between. Germline V gene data show CDR1 as SGHDT and CDR2 as YYEEEE. CDR3 length: 16 residues. Written as DNA, the CDR3 is TGTGCCAGCAGCTTGGACAGGCGGCCATACACCGGGGAGCTGTTTTTT. Amino acids: CASSLDRRPYTGELFF.

This clonotype was counted at least ten times. This chain joins TRBV7-9 and TRBJ2-6; 7 bases agree with TRBD1. CDR3 length: 18 amino acids. Looked up from germline, CDR1 is SEHNR and CDR2 is FQNEAQ (reference sequence). V gave up 4 bases and J gave up 0 bases; unmatched junction bases: 9. The CDR3 here is CASSSTRDSLSGANVLTF. The CDR3, as DNA: TGTGCCAGCAGCTCGACTCGGGACAGTCTCTCTGGGGCCAACGTCCTGACTTTC.

This clonotype qualifies as medium-sized. This chain uses TRBV28 with TRBJ2-5; D may be TRBD1 or TRBD2 (6 bases each). The CDR3 totals 14 residues. In germline, CDR1 is MDHEN, CDR2 SYDVKM. The V end lost 6 bases, the J end lost 0 bases, and 11 bases lay between the germline ends. CDR3 bases: TGTGCCAGCAGGGGGGGCAGCGACCAAGAGACCCAGTACTTC. It specifies CASRGGSDQETQYF.

On this clonotype: A read error is possible here, since a much larger clone lies one base away. This CDR3 is missing its conserved last phenylalanine or tryptophan, likely due to a read error. DNA of the CDR3: TGCGCCAGCAGCGAGGGACAGATCCAAGAGACCCAGTACCTC. This translates into CASSEGQIQETQYL. The chain has TRBV5-1 and TRBJ2-5, with 7 bases identical to TRBD1. The germline CDR1 and CDR2 sequences are SGHRS and YFSETQ. V lost 4 bases to trimming and J lost 1 base; unmatched junction nucleotides: 4. The CDR3 loop spans 14 amino acids.

In this sample, this clonotype is medium-sized (0.01 to 0.1%). This sequence joins TRBV2 and TRBJ2-2; a possible D gene is TRBD1 (6 bases). CDR1 is SNHLY and CDR2 is FYNNEI in the germline V gene. The V gene lost 6 bases and the J gene lost 2 bases, with 16 bases spanning the gap. The CDR3 has 16 residues. CDR3 sequence: CASSAEGGFNTGELFF. The CDR3 DNA reads as TGTGCCAGCAGCGCAGAAGGGGGTTTCAACACCGGGGAGCTGTTTTTT.

This clonotype was counted at least ten times. The rearrangement joins TRBV2 to TRBJ2-3; 7 bases are a match to TRBD2. The CDR3 covers 17 residues. Germline lookup yields CDR1 SNHLY and CDR2 FYNNEI. V shed 2 bases, J shed 2 bases, and the junction held 10 bases outside the gene matches. CDR3 protein: CASSETSGGSYTDTQYF. The CDR3, as DNA: TGTGCCAGCAGTGAAACGTCGGGGGGTTCCTACACAGATACGCAGTATTTT.

In this sample, this clonotype turned up once. The chain is built from TRBV20-1 and TRBJ2-1, with 12 bases aligning to TRBD2. V shed 6 bases and J 6 bases; nucleotides not matched to a gene: 9. The CDR3 has 15 amino acids. Germline V gene data show CDR1 as DFQATT and CDR2 as SNEGSKA (reference sequence). CDR3 amino acids: CSALAGGPVGNEQFF. The CDR3 DNA sequence: TGCAGTGCCCTAGCGGGAGGGCCAGTAGGCAATGAGCAGTTCTTC.

This clonotype was seen at least ten times. The V and J genes are TRBV2 and TRBJ1-2; perhaps TRBD1 as D (5 bases). Trimming stripped 6 bases from V and 8 bases from J, with 7 bases between. Germline V gene data show CDR1 as SNHLY and CDR2 as FYNNEI. The CDR3 sequence is 10 residues long. CDR3 region: CASRGEGYTF. The CDR3, as DNA: TGTGCCAGCAGGGGGGAAGGCTACACCTTC.

About this clonotype: Because it lacks the conserved phenylalanine or tryptophan at the end, this CDR3 is likely a read error. The chain recombines TRBV28 with TRBJ2-7; the D is unclear. The CDR3 extends over 14 amino acids. V gave up 7 bases and J gave up 2 bases, with 15 bases separating them. Per germline, CDR1 MDHEN and CDR2 SYDVKM. The CDR3 DNA reads TGTGCCAGCAATTTCCCGCAACAACCCTACGAGCAGTACCTC. Translated: CASNFPQQPYEQYL.

This chain connects TRBV29-1 to TRBJ2-2; D may be TRBD2 (5 bases). The CDR3 is made up of 13 amino acids. Trimming took off 7 bases at V and 5 bases at J, with 14 bases between the two ends. Germline loops: CDR1 SQVTM, CDR2 ANQGSEA. The CDR3 here is CSAEGWDTGELFF. The CDR3 bases are TGCAGCGCAGAGGGCTGGGATACCGGGGAGCTGTTTTTT.

The chain carries TRBV24-1 and TRBJ1-5; D not resolved. CDR1 and CDR2 (germline): KGHDR, SFDVKD. The CDR3 sequence is 14 residues long. Deletions cut 10 bases from V and 5 bases from J, with 17 bases between. CDR3 DNA sequence: TGTGCCACGGGAGGGAACAGACCCGATCAGCCCCAGCATTTT. This gives the protein CATGGNRPDQPQHF.